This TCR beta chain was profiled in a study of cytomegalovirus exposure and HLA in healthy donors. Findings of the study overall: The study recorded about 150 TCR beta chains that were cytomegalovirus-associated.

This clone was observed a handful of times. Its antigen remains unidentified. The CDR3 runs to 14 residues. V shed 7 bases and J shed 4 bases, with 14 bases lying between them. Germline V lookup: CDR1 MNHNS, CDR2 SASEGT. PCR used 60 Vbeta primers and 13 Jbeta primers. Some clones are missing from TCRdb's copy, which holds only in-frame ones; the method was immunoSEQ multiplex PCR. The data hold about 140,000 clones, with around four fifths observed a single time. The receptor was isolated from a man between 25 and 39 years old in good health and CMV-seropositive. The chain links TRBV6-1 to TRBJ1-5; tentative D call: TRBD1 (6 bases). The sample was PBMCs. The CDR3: CASIVTQGNQPQHF. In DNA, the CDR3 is TGTGCCAGCATCGTAACCCAGGGGAATCAGCCCCAGCATTTT.